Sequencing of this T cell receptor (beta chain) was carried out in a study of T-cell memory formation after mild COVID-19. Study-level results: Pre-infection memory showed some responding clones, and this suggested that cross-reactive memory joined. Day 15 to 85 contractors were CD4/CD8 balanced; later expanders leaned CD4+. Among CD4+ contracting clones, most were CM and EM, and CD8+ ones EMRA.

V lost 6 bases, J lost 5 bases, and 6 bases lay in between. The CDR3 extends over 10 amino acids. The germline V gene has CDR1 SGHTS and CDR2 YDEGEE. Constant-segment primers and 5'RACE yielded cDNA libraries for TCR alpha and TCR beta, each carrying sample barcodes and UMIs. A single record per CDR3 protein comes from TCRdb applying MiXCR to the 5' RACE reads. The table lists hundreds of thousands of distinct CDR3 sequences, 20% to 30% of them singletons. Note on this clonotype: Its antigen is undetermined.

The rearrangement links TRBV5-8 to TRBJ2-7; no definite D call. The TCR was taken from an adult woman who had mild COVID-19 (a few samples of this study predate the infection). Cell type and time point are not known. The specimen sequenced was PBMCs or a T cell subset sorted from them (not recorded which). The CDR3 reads CASKAHEQYF. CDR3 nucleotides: TGTGCCAGCAAAGCCCACGAGCAGTACTTC.